This T cell receptor (beta chain) was documented in a study of chemoradiotherapy in HPV16-positive cancers. Study-wide results and limits: Candidate HPV-specific clones and E7-related TCR motifs grew in tumor during treatment.

Concerning this clone itself: Its antigen remains unidentified.

Looked up from germline, CDR1 is SEHNR and CDR2 is FQNEAQ (reference sequence). V lost 5 bases and J 3 bases, leaving 8 bases between the germline ends. The CDR3 extends over 12 amino acids. Sequencing used immunoSEQ multiplex PCR; TCRdb keeps in-frame clones, though not all of them. The sample has approximately 23,000 clones, around nine tenths seen once. This TCR derives from a human donor with HPV-associated anogenital cancer. The input for sequencing was blood, taken from a patient who underwent chemoradiotherapy. The chain links TRBV7-9 to TRBJ2-7; D perhaps matches TRBD1 (5 bases). CDR3 sequence: CASSIQGYEQYF. CDR3 DNA sequence: TGTGCCAGCAGCATTCAGGGCTACGAGCAGTACTTC.